A single sample is the source of the 10 T cell receptor beta chains below, sequenced in a study of response to subunit inactivated influenza vaccine. Each CDR3 protein gets one entry after TCRdb re-called the RT-PCR reads with MiXCR. The table has approximately 480,000 distinct CDR3 sequences, 9.5% to 12% seen once; the top ten hold approximately 12%. Sequenced material: PBMCs from blood, taken more than 35 days after vaccination. Receptors originate from a man in his forties or fifties who received an inactivated influenza vaccine.

This clonotype was counted ten times or more. The rearrangement joins TRBV15 to TRBJ2-6; D is unclear. The germline V and J ends were trimmed by 7 bases and 0 bases, with 7 bases remaining between them. The CDR3 runs 14 residues. From germline, CDR1 is LNHNV and CDR2 YYDKDF (reference sequence). CDR3 sequence: CATTGNSGANVLTF. The CDR3 DNA sequence: TGTGCCACCACAGGTAACTCTGGGGCCAACGTCCTGACTTTC.

This chain joins TRBV7-6 and TRBJ2-7, with 14 bases aligning to TRBD2. J gave up 3 bases and V 4 bases, and 11 bases lay outside the gene matches. CDR3 size: 18 residues. Germline V gene sequence: CDR1 SGHVS, CDR2 FNYEAQ. The CDR3, as DNA: TGTGCCAGCAGCTCCTTGGATCGACTAGCGGGGGGGTACTACGAGCAGTACTTC. Its protein product is CASSSLDRLAGGYYEQYF.

This clonotype has ten or more counts. V and J are TRBV12-3 or TRBV12-4 and TRBJ1-5; TRBD1 is a possible D gene (6 bases). CDR3 length: 16 amino acids. V was cut by 6 bases and J by 0 bases, with 15 bases left in between. CDR3 sequence reads: CASSLGGAYSNQPQHF. The CDR3 bases are TGTGCCAGCAGCCTTGGGGGGGCGTATAGCAATCAGCCCCAGCATTTT.

Points on this clonotype: A much larger clone differs by one base, so this may be a read error. The chain carries TRBV7-2 and TRBJ2-2, with no clear D. This CDR3 is built from 13 residues. Germline-derived CDR1 and CDR2 are SGHTA and FQGNSA. CDR3 sequence: CVSSYANTGELFF. CDR3 in DNA: TGTGTCAGCAGCTACGCGAACACCGGGGAGCTGTTTTTT.

Ten or more counts support this clonotype. The chain couples TRBV5-1 to TRBJ2-5; D gene ambiguous. The germline V gene encodes CDR1 SGHRS and CDR2 YFSETQ. CDR3 length: 13 residues. The V gene lost 1 base and the J gene lost 5 bases, with 9 bases spanning the gap. The CDR3 sequence is CASSLSPRETQYF. The CDR3 DNA sequence: TGCGCCAGCAGCTTGTCGCCGAGGGAGACCCAGTACTTC.

This chain links TRBV6-1 with TRBJ2-1; D may be TRBD1 or TRBD2 (6 bases each). V was cut by 6 bases and J by 8 bases, with 23 bases left in between. Germline CDR1 is MNHNS and CDR2 is SASEGT. The CDR3 is made up of 16 amino acids. The CDR3 DNA reads TGTGCCAGCAGCCCCCGCCGGGGGCGGCTTGTGGATGAGCAGTTCTTC. Protein: CASSPRRGRLVDEQFF.

The chain employs TRBV7-9 and TRBJ1-4, with 7 bases matching TRBD1. Germline V gene sequence: CDR1 SEHNR, CDR2 FQNEAQ (reference sequence). With 5 bases clipped from V and 3 bases from J, the junction kept 12 bases outside the gene matches. The CDR3 loop spans 17 amino acids. The CDR3 is CASSPDRLGRANEKLFF. CDR3 bases: TGTGCCAGCAGCCCGGACAGGCTTGGGCGAGCTAATGAAAAACTGTTTTTT. The full variable domain, completed using reference TRBV7-9 and TRBJ1-4, is DTGVSQNPRHKITKRGQNVTFRCDPISEHNRLYWYRQTLGQGPEFLTYFQNEAQLEKSRLLSDRFSAERPKGSFSTLEIQRTEQGDSAMYLCASSPDRLGRANEKLFFGSGTQLSVL.

The chain is built from TRBV11-2 and TRBJ1-6, with D perhaps TRBD1 (5 bases). This CDR3 has 15 residues. V was pared by 0 bases and J by 10 bases, with 13 bases between. The germline V gene encodes CDR1 SGHAT and CDR2 FQNNGV. For the CDR3, the DNA is TGTGCCAGCAGCTTAGAACGGACAAGGGGCTCACCCCTCCACTTT. This translates into CASSLERTRGSPLHF.

This clonotype was recorded at least ten times. The J gene is TRBJ2-7, the V gene TRBV7-8; 8 bases align to TRBD1. The germline V gene encodes CDR1 SGHVS and CDR2 FQNEAQ. The CDR3 runs to 17 residues. The V gene end was trimmed by 3 bases and the J gene end by 0 bases; junction bases not matched to a gene: 10. CDR3 nucleotides: TGTGCCAGCAGCTTGCGACGGGACAGGTACTACTCCTACGAGCAGTACTTC. Amino acids: CASSLRRDRYYSYEQYF.

The V gene is TRBV27, the J gene TRBJ2-3; 9 nucleotides align to TRBD1. Germline CDR1 MNHEY, CDR2 SMNVEV (reference sequence). V lost 5 bases to trimming and J lost 4 bases; unmatched junction nucleotides: 19. The CDR3 consists of 19 residues. The CDR3 region has the DNA TGTGCCAGCAGTACCCGGACAGGGGTGACTAGTCGAATCCCAGATACGCAGTATTTT. It codes for CASSTRTGVTSRIPDTQYF.